The present entry profiles one T cell receptor (beta chain) with its context. The antigen is not known. The data are from a study of blood T cells in healthy people across ages. Background on the study: With template switching, about one barcoded beta molecule was captured per two T cells. Study-wide findings and caveats: Naive CD4+ cells and diversity were both higher in long-lived donors than in aged donors. Donor CMV status was unknown, possibly confounding expanded clonotype changes. TCR beta diversity was tightly associated with the proportion of naive T cells.

Sample-barcoded 5' priming and a J-beta primer mix drove a second PCR of about 6 to 12 cycles. TCRdb passed the 5' RACE reads through MiXCR, listing each CDR3 protein once. The sample contains some 690,000 distinct CDR3 sequences, roughly 20% of which appear only once. The material sequenced was blood. This clonotype originated in a man aged 65 to 85 in good health.

The CDR3 nucleotides read TGTGCCAGCAGTTACGGTACAGGGACCCCCTACAATGAGCAGTTCTTC. It is translated as CASSYGTGTPYNEQFF. The chain uses TRBV6-2 or TRBV6-3 and TRBJ2-1; tentatively, D is TRBD1 (6 bases). This CDR3 region has 16 residues. Germline lookup yields CDR1 MNHEY and CDR2 SVGEGT. V was shortened by 2 bases and J by 2 bases, with 13 bases between the two germline ends.